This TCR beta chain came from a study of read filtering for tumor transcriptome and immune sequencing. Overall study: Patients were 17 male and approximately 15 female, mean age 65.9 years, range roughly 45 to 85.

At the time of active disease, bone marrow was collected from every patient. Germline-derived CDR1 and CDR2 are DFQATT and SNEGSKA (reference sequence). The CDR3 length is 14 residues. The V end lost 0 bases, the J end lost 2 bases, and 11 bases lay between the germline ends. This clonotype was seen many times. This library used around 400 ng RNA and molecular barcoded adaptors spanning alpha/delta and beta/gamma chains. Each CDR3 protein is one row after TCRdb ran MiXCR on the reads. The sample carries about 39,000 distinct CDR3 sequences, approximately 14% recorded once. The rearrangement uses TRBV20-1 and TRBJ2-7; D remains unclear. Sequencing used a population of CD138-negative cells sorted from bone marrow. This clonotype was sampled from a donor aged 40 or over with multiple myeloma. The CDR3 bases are TGCAGTGCTAGAGATCTGGGCAGAACCTACGAGCAGTACTTC. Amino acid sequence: CSARDLGRTYEQYF.